A selection of T cell receptor beta chains follows, all from one sample in a study of T cell responses to AZD1222 COVID-19 vaccine. TCRdb's table, derived via immunoSEQ multiplex PCR, lists solely in-frame clones and lacks some. The table records about 180,000 clones, 85% to 90% of them present only once. The sample in question was peripheral blood, obtained 28 days after the second dose of the MenACWY control vaccine. These receptor sequences come from an adult who received the MenACWY meningococcal vaccine as a control. Both conserved end residues are part of each CDR3. Fields, in order: clone size, V gene, D gene, J gene, CDR3 DNA, CDR3 protein. D genes are given only for firm matches. Clone size is given for some rows only: seen once, a few or many times, or a class if the clone is expanded.

>NA|TRBV27|NA|TRBJ2-5
TGTGCCAGCAGCCTTGGTTTGGGGTTAGAGACCCAGTACTTC
CASSLGLGLETQYF
>NA|TRBV30|NA|TRBJ1-2
TGTGCCTGGAGTGTACAGTTCTCGGGGACCCTCTATGGCTACACCTTC
CAWSVQFSGTLYGYTF
>NA|TRBV5-8|TRBD1|TRBJ1-6
TGTGCCAGCAGCTCAGGACAGGGAGTAGGCTCACCCCTCCACTTT
CASSSGQGVGSPLHF
>NA|TRBV18|TRBD1|TRBJ1-2
TGTGCCAGCTCACCAGGGACGACAGGGGCGGATGGCTACACCTTC
CASSPGTTGADGYTF
>NA|TRBV5-4|NA|TRBJ1-1
TGTGCCAGCAGCTTGGACCGTCACACTGAAGCTTTCTTT
CASSLDRHTEAFF
>NA|TRBV10-1|NA|TRBJ1-1
TGCGCCAGCAGTGAGTCGGGCGGCGGGACTGAAGCTTTCTTT
CASSESGGGTEAFF
>NA|TRBV7-3|TRBD1|TRBJ2-7
TGTGCCAGCAGCAAGACAGGGAGCGCCTACGAGCAGTACTTC
CASSKTGSAYEQYF
>NA|TRBV14|TRBD2|TRBJ2-3
TGTGCCAGCAGCCAAGAGCGACTAGCGGGAGATACGCAGTATTTT
CASSQERLAGDTQYF
>NA|TRBV18|NA|TRBJ2-2
TGTGCCAGCTCACCACCGGGTAGCAGGGACACCGGGGAGCTGTTTTTT
CASSPPGSRDTGELFF
>NA|TRBV28|TRBD2|TRBJ2-3
TGTGCCAGCGGACTTAGCGGGAGAGGGGCAGATACGCAGTATTTT
CASGLSGRGADTQYF
>NA|TRBV5-1|NA|TRBJ2-1
TGCGCCAGCAGCTTTCAGGGGCCCAACAATGAGCAGTTCTTC
CASSFQGPNNEQFF
>NA|TRBV28|NA|TRBJ1-4
TGTGCCAGCAGTCCGGACAGTAGTAATGAAAAACTGTTTTTT
CASSPDSSNEKLFF
>once|TRBV4-3|NA|TRBJ1-2
TGCGCCAGCAGCCAGGAACGCTTGGGTGGCTACACCTTC
CASSQERLGGYTF
>NA|TRBV24-1|NA|TRBJ1-1
TGTGCCACCAGTGATTTGATGGGGACTGAAGCTTTCTTT
CATSDLMGTEAFF
>NA|TRBV7-9|NA|TRBJ2-6
TGTGCCAGCAGCTTAAAGGGTAAGGGGACCAGCTCTGGGGCCAACGTCCTGACTTTC
CASSLKGKGTSSGANVLTF
>NA|TRBV6-5|NA|TRBJ2-7
TGTGCCACGAAATCCGAGAACTCCTACGAGCAGTACTTC
CATKSENSYEQYF
>few|TRBV27|NA|TRBJ1-5
TGTGCCAGCAGTTTATCGATAGGGGGTTGGCCCCAGCATTTT
CASSLSIGGWPQHF
>NA|TRBV5-1|TRBD1|TRBJ1-1
TGCGCCAGCAAGGTAGGGGGCGGTGGGGACACTGAAGCTTTCTTT
CASKVGGGGDTEAFF
>NA|TRBV6-2/TRBV6-3|TRBD2|TRBJ2-1
TGTGCCAGCAGTTACGGGCAAGCGGGGAAGTTCTACAATGAGCAGTTCTTC
CASSYGQAGKFYNEQFF
>NA|TRBV10-3|NA|TRBJ2-5
TGTGCCATCAGTGGCGAGAGGGGCAGTGAGACCCAGTACTTC
CAISGERGSETQYF